This TCR beta chain was observed in a study of cytomegalovirus exposure and HLA in healthy donors listed by TCRdb under 2017. For the wider study: According to a later analysis, one platform produced both the roughly 130 validation repertoires and the approximately 600 repertoires of the first cohort. The study was designed to test whether signatures of past pathogen exposure could be identified by cataloging public T cell receptors. High-throughput TCR immunosequencing, statistical association of individual TCRs with disease status, and machine learning were combined to predict cytomegalovirus infection status. Along with the approximately 700-subject first cohort, a separate validation cohort of over a hundred different subjects was used.

Libraries came from the immunoSEQ multiplex PCR assay. As for how the authors treated the data: A statistical classification framework was built to diagnose cytomegalovirus status from the catalog of TCR beta chain sequences. TCRdb carries this immuneACCESS record with in-frame sequences only. Its versions omit some clonotypes, under half of them owing to an unresolved V gene in the studies checked, with the rest unexplained. Clone size and V and J calls were adopted from that table, with D and trimming inferred from the DNA. The table for this sample lists under 200,000 clones; less than 95% of them were counted only once. The ten largest clones represent approximately 3% of the sample. The paper as a whole reports these results and caveats: The validation cohort had no HLA typing available for a later analysis, so co-occurrence within that cohort was assessed over all 120 or so repertoires. While some public TCRs were present in many individuals, most TCR sequences turned up only very rarely across donors. The authors suggested that the approach could potentially be extended to other disease states and immunological phenotypes. The study listed approximately 160 TCR beta chains as associated with cytomegalovirus. Cytomegalovirus status was reported to be diagnosed by the classifier with high specificity and sensitivity in both the original and validation cohorts. In a later analysis, TCRs clustered in the first cohort were found to also tend to co-occur in the approximately 110 validation repertoires, with 90% to 95% of cluster scores above 0. In vitro tests confirmed that three of the cytomegalovirus-associated TCR beta chains recognize cytomegalovirus antigens.

Separate from the approximately 700-subject first cohort, the validation cohort of 120 subjects was the group to which the donors belonged. Concerning this clone itself: The specificity of this receptor is unknown. No much larger clone exists at a distance of one base, and base qualities are not known.

This receptor was obtained from a woman younger than 30 in good health and CMV-seropositive. The material sequenced was PBMCs.

Here is the DNA: TGTGCCAGCAGTGAATGGTCTATCGTGGGAGGAGAGACCCAGTACTTC. Its protein is CASSEWSIVGGETQYF. The chain is made from TRBV25-1 and TRBJ2-5; the D gene is perhaps TRBD2, from 6 matching bases. V lost 1 base and J lost 4 bases; the stretch between them is 16 bases long. From the cysteine through the phenylalanine, the CDR3 covers 16 amino acids. CDR3 DNA only is kept here, 48 bases in frame from base 1. Taken from the germline V gene, the CDR1 and CDR2 loops are MGHDK and SYGVNS.